This TCR beta chain was captured in a study of brain metastases from non-small cell lung cancer. Study observations and caveats: Compared with their matched primary tumors, approximately 60% of brain metastases showed expanded T-cell clones. Compared with primary tumors, brain metastases showed less T-cell infiltration. Metastases had sparse T cells but largely shared repertoires with primaries.

Profiling relied on immunoSEQ multiplex PCR, and the TCRdb table lists in-frame clones only, not all of them. The data contain about 350 clones, approximately 90% of them singletons. CDR1 is SEHNR and CDR2 is FQNEAQ in the germline V gene (reference sequence). The CDR3 runs 14 residues. Trimming cost V 8 bases and J 0 bases, with 14 bases left between them. Of note for this clone: Its target is not known.

The sequencing input was primary lung tumor tissue. This sequence was found in a donor over 35 with non-small cell lung cancer. The chain has TRBV7-9 and TRBJ2-7; no definite D call. The chain's CDR3 is CASSSLAVSYEQYF. The DNA of the CDR3 is TGTGCCAGCTCATCGCTGGCGGTCTCCTACGAGCAGTACTTC.